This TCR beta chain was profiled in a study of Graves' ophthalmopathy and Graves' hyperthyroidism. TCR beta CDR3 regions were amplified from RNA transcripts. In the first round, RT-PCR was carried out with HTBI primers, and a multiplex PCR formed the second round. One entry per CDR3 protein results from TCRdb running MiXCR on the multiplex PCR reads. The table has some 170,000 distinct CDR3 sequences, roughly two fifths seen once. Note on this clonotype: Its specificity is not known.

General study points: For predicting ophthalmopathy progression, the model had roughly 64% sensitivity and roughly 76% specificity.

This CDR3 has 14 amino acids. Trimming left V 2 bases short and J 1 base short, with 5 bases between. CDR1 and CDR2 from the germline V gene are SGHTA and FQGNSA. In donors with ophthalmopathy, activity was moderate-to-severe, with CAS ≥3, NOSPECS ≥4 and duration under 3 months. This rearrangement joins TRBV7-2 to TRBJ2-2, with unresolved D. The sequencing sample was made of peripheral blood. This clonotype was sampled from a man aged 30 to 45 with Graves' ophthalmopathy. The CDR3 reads CASSLQRNTGELFF. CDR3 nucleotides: TGTGCCAGCAGCTTACAGCGGAACACCGGGGAGCTGTTTTTT.